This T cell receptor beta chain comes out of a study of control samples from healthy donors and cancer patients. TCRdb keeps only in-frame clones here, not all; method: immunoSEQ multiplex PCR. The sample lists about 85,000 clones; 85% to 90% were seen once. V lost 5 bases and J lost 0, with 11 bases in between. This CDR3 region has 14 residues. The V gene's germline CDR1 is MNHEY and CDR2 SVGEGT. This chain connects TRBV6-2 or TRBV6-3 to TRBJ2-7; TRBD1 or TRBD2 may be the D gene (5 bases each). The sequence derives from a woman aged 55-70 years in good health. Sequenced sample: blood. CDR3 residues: CASSPGTSSYEQYF. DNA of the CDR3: TGTGCCAGCAGTCCCGGGACCAGCTCCTACGAGCAGTACTTC.